These 9 T cell receptor beta chains were sequenced from one sample in a study of blood T cell repertoires in COVID-19. Sequencing used immunoSEQ multiplex PCR; TCRdb keeps in-frame clones, though not all of them. There are roughly 44,000 clones in the sample; approximately 90% occur only once, and over 10% lies in the top ten. The material sequenced was peripheral blood. Every receptor here comes from a man older than 75 with acute or convalescent COVID-19.

The rearrangement uses TRBV3-1 (or the pseudogene TRBV3-2) and TRBJ2-5; D might be TRBD2 (6 bases). This CDR3 spans 16 amino acids. Germline-derived CDR1 and CDR2 are LGHDT and YNNKEL (reference sequence). V lost 0 bases and J 2 bases, leaving 13 bases between the germline ends. CDR3 sequence (DNA): TGTGCCAGCAGCCAAGATCTTGGGGGGTGGCAAGAGACCCAGTACTTC. Its protein is CASSQDLGGWQETQYF.

This chain links TRBV7-9 with TRBJ1-2; 8 nucleotides line up with TRBD1. V trimming: 3 bases; J trimming: 9 bases; junction bases outside the gene matches: 3. Germline V gives CDR1 SEHNR, CDR2 FQNEAQ (reference sequence). CDR3 length: 12 amino acids. The CDR3 spells CASSFRGHSYTF. The CDR3 DNA reads as TGTGCCAGCAGCTTCAGGGGGCACAGCTACACCTTC.

The chain combines TRBV6-5 with TRBJ1-5, with D uncertain. V lost 6 bases to trimming and J lost 6 bases, with 18 bases between them. The CDR3 runs 15 residues. Looked up from germline, CDR1 is MNHEY and CDR2 is SVGAGI. CDR3 sequence reads: CASSPRAGKGQPQHF. CDR3 nucleotides: TGTGCCAGCAGCCCCCGCGCGGGGAAGGGTCAGCCCCAGCATTTT.

This clone was observed a single time. The genes are TRBV11-1 and TRBJ2-7; TRBD2 agrees at 12 bases. Germline CDR1 and CDR2: SGHAT and FQDESV (reference sequence). The CDR3 consists of 15 residues. The trim removed 4 bases at V and 5 bases at J, leaving 6 bases unmatched. The CDR3 coding sequence is TGTGCCAGCAGCTCCCTAGCGGGGGGGCTCGACGAGCAGTACTTC. This gives the protein CASSSLAGGLDEQYF.

The V and J genes are TRBV19 and TRBJ2-1, with D unresolved. The CDR3 spans 14 residues. Germline V gene lookup returns CDR1 LNHDA and CDR2 SQIVND (reference sequence). V lost 2 bases, J lost 10 bases, and 15 bases lay in between. This CDR3 reads CASSIMVGGTEQFF. In nucleotides, the CDR3 is TGTGCCAGTAGTATAATGGTCGGCGGAACGGAGCAGTTCTTC.

The rearrangement links TRBV10-2 to TRBJ1-1; no clear D. Trimming shortened V by 6 bases and J by 7 bases, and 15 bases separated the two germline ends. The CDR3 contains 13 residues. Germline V gene lookup returns CDR1 WSHSY and CDR2 SAAADI. The CDR3 region has the DNA TGCGCCAGCAGCCCGGGAGGGCTGAGTGAAGCTTTCTTT. This gives the protein CASSPGGLSEAFF.

This clone was detected only a few times. The J gene is TRBJ1-3, the V gene TRBV5-4; 8 nucleotides agree with TRBD1. Trimming at V came to 0 bases and at J to 4 bases, leaving 0 bases not matched to a gene. Germline V lookup: CDR1 SGHNT, CDR2 YYREEE (reference sequence). The CDR3 extends over 14 amino acids. The CDR3 spells CASSLAGGGNTIYF. DNA of the CDR3: TGTGCCAGCAGCTTGGCAGGGGGCGGAAACACCATATATTTT.

This chain links TRBV5-4 with TRBJ1-2; no clear D. This CDR3 contains 13 residues. V was pared by 0 bases and J by 4 bases, with 7 bases between. Germline assignment: CDR1 SGHNT and CDR2 YYREEE (reference sequence). In DNA form, the CDR3 reads TGTGCCAGCAGCTTGGACTCTAGCTATGGCTACACCTTC. It codes for CASSLDSSYGYTF.

This clone was picked up one time. V usage is TRBV4-2 and J usage is TRBJ1-2; no clear D gene. The CDR3 is 15 amino acids. Looked up from germline, CDR1 is LGHNA and CDR2 is YNFKEQ. With 0 bases removed from V and 4 bases from J, the gap between germline ends came to 12 bases. In DNA, the CDR3 is TGTGCCAGCAGCCAAGATCTCGCAGGTGCCTATGGCTACACCTTC. This encodes CASSQDLAGAYGYTF.